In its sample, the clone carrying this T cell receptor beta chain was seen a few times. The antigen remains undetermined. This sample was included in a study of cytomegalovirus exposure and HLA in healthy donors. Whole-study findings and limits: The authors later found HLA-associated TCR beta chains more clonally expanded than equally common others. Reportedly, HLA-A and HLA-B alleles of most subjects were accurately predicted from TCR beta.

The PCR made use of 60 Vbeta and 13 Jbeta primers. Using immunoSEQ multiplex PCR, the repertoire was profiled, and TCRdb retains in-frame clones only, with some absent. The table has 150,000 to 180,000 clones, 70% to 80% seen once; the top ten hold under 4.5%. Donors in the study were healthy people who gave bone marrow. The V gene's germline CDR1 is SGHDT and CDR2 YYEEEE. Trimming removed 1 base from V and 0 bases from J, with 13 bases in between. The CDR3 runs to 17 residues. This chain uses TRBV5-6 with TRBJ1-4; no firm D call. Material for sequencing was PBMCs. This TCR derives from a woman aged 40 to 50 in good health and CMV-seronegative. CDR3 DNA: TGTGCCAGCAGCTTGAAGGCCTCGAGGACAACTAATGAAAAACTGTTTTTT. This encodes CASSLKASRTTNEKLFF.